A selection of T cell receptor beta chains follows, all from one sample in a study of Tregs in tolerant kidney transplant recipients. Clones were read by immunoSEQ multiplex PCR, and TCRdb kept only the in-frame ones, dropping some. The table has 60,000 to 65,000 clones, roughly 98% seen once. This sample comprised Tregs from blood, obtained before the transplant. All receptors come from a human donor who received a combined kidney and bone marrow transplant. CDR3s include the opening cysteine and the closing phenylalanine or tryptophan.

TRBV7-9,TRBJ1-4,CASSLVGGRNEKLFF
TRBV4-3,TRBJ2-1,CASSQWTSEYNEQFF
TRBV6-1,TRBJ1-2,CASIITWADHGYTF
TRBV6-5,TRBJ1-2,CASSSPGDPYGYTF
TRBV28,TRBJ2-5,CASSLGAIQETQYF
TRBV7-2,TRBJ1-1,CASSPAGRSRGTEAFF
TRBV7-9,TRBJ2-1,CASSQTGTSGRREQFF
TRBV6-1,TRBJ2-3,CASIAQDPRDTQYF
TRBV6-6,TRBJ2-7,CASSTYYEQYF
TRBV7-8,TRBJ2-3,CASSRPRTSGGPSTDTQYF
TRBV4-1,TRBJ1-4,CASSRRTGGLGEKLFF
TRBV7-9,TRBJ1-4,CASSSGSGSEKLFF
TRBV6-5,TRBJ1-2,CASSRQGAGYGYTF
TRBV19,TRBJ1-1,CASTGQGAYTEAFF
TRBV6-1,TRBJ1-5,CASSGQGLQPQHF
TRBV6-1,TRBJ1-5,CASRQGVSNQPQHF
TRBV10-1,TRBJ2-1,CASRGDRAWQYNEQFF
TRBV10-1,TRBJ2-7,CASITDRGLAWIYEQYF